This T cell receptor beta chain was recovered during a study of cytomegalovirus exposure and HLA in healthy donors. The J segment lost 5 bases and the V segment lost 5 bases, leaving 7 bases of the junction unmatched. The CDR3 runs to 14 residues. Per the germline V gene, CDR1 is MNHNY and CDR2 is SVGAGI (reference sequence). This clone showed up just once. The PCR employed 60 Vbeta primers together with 13 Jbeta primers. The repertoire was sequenced with immunoSEQ multiplex PCR; TCRdb's copy has only in-frame clones and lacks some. The repertoire holds approximately 210,000 clones, with about four fifths as singletons.

The sequence was obtained from a woman between 45 and 60 years old in good health and CMV-seropositive. The genes are TRBV6-6 and TRBJ2-5; 8 bases fit TRBD2. The sequenced sample was PBMCs. CDR3 sequence reads: CASSVRGGRETQYF. Here the CDR3 DNA reads TGTGCCAGCAGTGTCCGGGGGGGCCGGGAGACCCAGTACTTC.